In this sample, the clone carrying this T cell receptor (beta chain) turned up once. The germline V gene has CDR1 SGHNT and CDR2 YYREEE (reference sequence). This CDR3 has 16 amino acids. With V trimmed by 4 bases and J by 4 bases, 9 bases remained unmatched. The data stem from a study of glioma-infiltrating T cells after dendritic cell vaccination. On the study more broadly: Autologous tumor lysate-pulsed dendritic cell vaccination was given between the early 2000s and the early 2010s.

Profiled with immunoSEQ multiplex PCR; TCRdb holds only in-frame clones, not every one. Of tens of thousands of clones in the sample, about four fifths are singletons; the top ten hold about 2%. Selection required adequate fresh-frozen tumor tissue plus more than two years' survival data. PBMC were collected before vaccination, two weeks after the third vaccination, and at progression. This chain joins TRBV5-4 and TRBJ2-5, with 11 bases fitting TRBD2. The source of this sequence is a human donor with glioblastoma. The material sequenced was blood, taken before dendritic cell vaccination. The CDR3 sequence: CASSQVSGGAAETQYF. The CDR3, as DNA: TGTGCCAGCAGCCAGGTTAGCGGGGGGGCCGCAGAGACCCAGTACTTC.